This T cell receptor beta chain was obtained from a study of blood T cell repertoires in COVID-19. Study summary: Researchers got acute and convalescent COVID-19 samples from the United States, Italy and Spain. Sample material is recorded as cDNA or gDNA derived from T cells, B-cell-depleted T cells, or PBMCs.

Original handling: By means of reference gene primer amplification, nucleated cell counts were estimated. Clones were read by immunoSEQ multiplex PCR, and TCRdb kept only the in-frame ones, dropping some. Clone size and V and J calls were adopted from that table, with D and trimming inferred from the DNA. Among about 270,000 clones listed, approximately 82% were seen once. CDR3 length: 15 amino acids. Germline V CDR1 and CDR2: MRHNA, SNTAGT. J lost 7 bases, V lost 0 bases, and 6 bases had no gene match. Sequenced input: peripheral blood. The chain uses TRBV6-4 and TRBJ2-1; TRBD1 matches at 7 bases. The sequence came from a woman younger than 30 with acute or convalescent COVID-19. The CDR3 region has the DNA TGTGCCAGCAGTGACTCAGGACAGGCCGGGAATGAGCAGTTCTTC. Translated: CASSDSGQAGNEQFF.